The T cell receptor beta chain described here comes from a study of T cells expressing NK-cell markers. Study-level background: Serological testing identified most of the eight sequenced donors as HCMV-seropositive and one as seronegative. Study-wide results and caveats: Also leading the CD3+CD56-NKG2C+ fraction in a handful of donors were these clonotypes.

CDR3 length: 15 residues. With the 5' RACE reads reprocessed, TCRdb shows one record per CDR3 protein and no DNA. There are 150,000 to 170,000 distinct CDR3 sequences in the sample, with roughly 35% held by the top ten. In regard to this clonotype: Its specificity is not known.

The sequence derives from a woman aged 45-65 years in good health. Sequenced sample: blood T cells: a sorted CD56 or NKG2C T cell subset, CD4+ or CD8+ T cells, or bulk PBMC T cells (not recorded which). The chain couples TRBV12-3 or TRBV12-4 to TRBJ2-7; TCRdb designates TRBD1, a call that cannot be tested without DNA. CDR3: CASSSDMGPSYEQYF.